The source of this T cell receptor (beta chain) is a study of a mutant IDH1 vaccine in newly diagnosed glioma. With respect to this clone: Its target is unknown.

The time point here: week 11, during vaccination. Each dose of the vaccine consisted of 300 ug of mutant IDH1 20-mer peptide, with topical imiquimod. Profiled with immunoSEQ multiplex PCR; TCRdb holds only in-frame clones, not every one. The top ten clones hold around 8.2% of a sample with tens of thousands of clones, over 65% of them seen once. Trimming at V came to 0 bases and at J to 4 bases, leaving 3 bases not matched to a gene. The CDR3 contains 15 residues. In germline, CDR1 is MNHEY, CDR2 SVGAGI. This sample comprised PBMCs, obtained from a glioma patient whose treatment included an IDH1 peptide vaccine. The origin of this receptor is a woman younger than 35 with glioma. V usage is TRBV6-5 and J usage is TRBJ2-1, with TRBD2 matching 7 bases. CDR3 nucleotides: TGTGCCAGCAGTTACTCGGGGGGGTATTACAATGAGCAGTTCTTC. Its protein product is CASSYSGGYYNEQFF.